Presented here are 21 T cell receptor beta chains from one specimen sequenced in a study of identical twins. Each CDR3 protein is one row after TCRdb ran MiXCR on the 5' RACE reads. The sample holds under 450,000 distinct CDR3 sequences, roughly 20% seen once. The sequenced material came from naive T cells sorted from blood. These receptors all stem from a man in his forties or fifties in good health.

A remark on this clonotype: The germline gene is not matched at one end of the junction; a read error may be the cause. The chain is built from TRBV20-1 and TRBJ2-7, with 10 bases fitting TRBD2. CDR3 length: 14 residues. CDR1 DFQATT and CDR2 SNEGSKA come from the germline V gene (reference sequence). CDR3 region: CSAPLAGGPYEQYF. Written as DNA, the CDR3 is TGCAGTGCCCCGTTAGCGGGAGGCCCCTATGAGCAGTACTTC.

This clonotype turned up a few times. The V and J genes are TRBV20-1 and TRBJ2-1, with a tentative D call TRBD1 (6 bases). CDR3 size: 16 residues. Germline V gives CDR1 DFQATT, CDR2 SNEGSKA (reference sequence). Deletions cut 3 bases from V and 0 bases from J, with 15 bases between. CDR3 DNA sequence: TGCAGTGCTAGTTTCAATGACAGGTACTCCTACAATGAGCAGTTCTTC. Residues: CSASFNDRYSYNEQFF.

This chain uses TRBV12-3 or TRBV12-4 with TRBJ2-7; perhaps TRBD1 as D (5 bases). V gave up 6 bases and J gave up 0 bases, with 15 bases separating them. The CDR3 extends over 15 amino acids. The CDR3 bases are TGTGCCAGCAGCCCCCAGGGTTTGAACTCCTACGAGCAGTACTTC. Amino acids: CASSPQGLNSYEQYF.

This clonotype was picked up a small number of times. CDR3 DNA: TGTGCCACCAGTGATTCCGTAGCGGGTAGCTCCTACAATGAGCAGTTCTTC. This sequence encodes CATSDSVAGSSYNEQFF. The chain has TRBV24-1 and TRBJ2-1; TRBD2 matches at 7 bases. CDR3 length: 17 amino acids. After removal of 2 bases from V and 0 bases from J, the junction contained 6 bases not matched to a gene. Germline values: CDR1 KGHDR, CDR2 SFDVKD.

A few counts support this clonotype. This chain connects TRBV20-1 to TRBJ1-1; tentatively, D is TRBD1 (5 bases). CDR1 and CDR2 from the germline V gene are DFQATT and SNEGSKA (reference sequence). CDR3 length: 14 amino acids. Trimming pared 3 bases from V and 4 bases from J, leaving 15 bases between. CDR3 in amino acids: CSARNGDRITEAFF. Here the CDR3 DNA reads TGCAGTGCTAGGAACGGGGACCGGATCACTGAAGCTTTCTTT.

This chain uses TRBV20-1 with TRBJ1-4, with D tentatively TRBD1 (5 bases). From germline, CDR1 is DFQATT and CDR2 SNEGSKA (reference sequence). Trimming cost V 1 base and J 5 bases, with 11 bases left between them. There are 14 residues in the CDR3. The CDR3 nucleotides are TGCAGTGCTAGAGCCCCGGGGCACAATGAAAAACTGTTTTTT. Translated, it gives CSARAPGHNEKLFF.

This clonotype was picked up many times. V usage is TRBV10-3 and J usage is TRBJ2-1, with 12 bases that match TRBD2. The CDR3 is made up of 16 amino acids. The trim removed 6 bases at V and 10 bases at J, leaving 13 bases unmatched. The germline V gene has CDR1 ENHRY and CDR2 SYGVKD. CDR3 nucleotides: TGTGCCATCAGAGACCTAGCGGGAGGGCCTGATCGGGAGCAGTTCTTC. As protein: CAIRDLAGGPDREQFF.

There are many counts of this clonotype. The rearrangement uses TRBV12-3 or TRBV12-4 and TRBJ1-1, with D perhaps TRBD1 (5 bases). The V end was cut by 6 bases, the J end by 8 bases, with 10 bases between. The CDR3 is 11 amino acids. The CDR3 DNA follows: TGTGCCAGCAGCCCGGGACGCGAAGCTTTCTTT. Translation: CASSPGREAFF.

V is TRBV12-3 or TRBV12-4 and J is TRBJ1-2, with 10 bases fitting TRBD1. This CDR3 has 15 amino acids. V lost 3 bases to trimming and J lost 7 bases; unmatched junction nucleotides: 8. For the CDR3, the DNA is TGTGCCAGCAGTTTCTTGGGACAGGGGACTTCTGGCTACACCTTC. It yields the protein CASSFLGQGTSGYTF.

This clonotype came up a few times. This sequence joins TRBV24-1 and TRBJ2-1, with 11 bases aligning to TRBD2. V shed 4 bases and J 1 base; nucleotides not matched to a gene: 5. In germline, CDR1 is KGHDR, CDR2 SFDVKD. This CDR3 has 17 residues. This chain's CDR3 is CATSEPASGGSYNEQFF. CDR3 DNA: TGTGCCACCAGTGAACCCGCTAGCGGGGGGTCCTACAATGAGCAGTTCTTC.

There are many counts of this clonotype. The rearrangement joins TRBV29-1 to TRBJ2-3; D is ambiguous. CDR1 and CDR2 from the germline V gene are SQVTM and ANQGSEA. V was shortened by 4 bases and J by 5 bases, with 4 bases between the two germline ends. This CDR3 has 10 amino acids. DNA of the CDR3: TGCAGCGTTGGAGTAGATACGCAGTATTTT. Protein product: CSVGVDTQYF.

The CDR3 region is CAVGLAGDNEQFF. In nucleotides, the CDR3 is TGTGCCGTCGGACTAGCGGGGGACAATGAGCAGTTCTTC. The chain has TRBV10-3 and TRBJ2-1, with TRBD2 matching 13 bases. Trimming removed 11 bases from V and 5 bases from J; junction bases left unmatched: 3. CDR1 is ENHRY and CDR2 is SYGVKD in the germline V gene. This CDR3 comprises 13 residues.

The sample holds many counts of this clonotype. V and J are TRBV9 and TRBJ2-5, with TRBD1 as a possible D gene (5 bases). The germline CDR1 and CDR2 sequences are SGDLS and YYNGEE. This CDR3 has 14 residues. V was cut by 0 bases and J by 5 bases, with 11 bases left in between. CDR3 DNA sequence: TGTGCCAGCAGCGTAGATCAGGGTCGGGAGACCCAGTACTTC. Protein product: CASSVDQGRETQYF.

There are many counts of this clonotype. The chain is built from TRBV10-3 and TRBJ2-7; D remains unclear. CDR1 and CDR2 (germline): ENHRY, SYGVKD. The CDR3 sequence is 12 residues long. The germline V and J ends were trimmed by 3 bases and 3 bases, with 6 bases remaining between them. CDR3 in amino acids: CAISDIDYEQYF. The CDR3 coding sequence is TGTGCCATCAGTGATATCGACTACGAGCAGTACTTC.

This clonotype was detected a few times. V usage is TRBV21-1 and J usage is TRBJ2-1; the D call of TRBD1 is as the table states it, not checked on the DNA. TRBV21-1 constitutes a pseudogene. This CDR3 is 13 amino acids long. For the CDR3, the DNA is TGTGCCAGCACCGACGACAGTTACAATGAGCAGTTCTTC. Residues: CASTDDSYNEQFF.

In its sample, this clonotype was seen many times. The rearrangement uses TRBV7-9 and TRBJ2-1, with a tentative D call TRBD2 (5 bases). V dropped 0 bases and J dropped 8 bases, with 11 bases sitting between them. This CDR3 contains 14 residues. CDR1 is SEHNR, CDR2 FQNEAQ, per germline (reference sequence). The CDR3 coding sequence is TGTGCCAGCAGCTTAGCGGGAGCCCAGCATGAGCAGTTCTTC. Translating it yields CASSLAGAQHEQFF.

CDR3 nucleotide sequence: TGTGCCAGCAGCCCTTCGGCTGGGACAGTAAACACTGAAGCTTTCTTT. This sequence encodes CASSPSAGTVNTEAFF. The chain links TRBV3-1 to TRBJ1-1; 7 nucleotides agree with TRBD1. This CDR3 has 16 residues. Losses at the gene ends were 4 bases for V and 2 bases for J; bases not matched to a gene: 10. Germline V lookup: CDR1 LGHDT, CDR2 YNNKEL (reference sequence).

This clonotype came up many times. This rearrangement joins TRBV4-3 to TRBJ2-3; D is unclear. The CDR3 is 17 residues long. The V gene's germline CDR1 is LGHNA and CDR2 YSLEER. V shed 2 bases and J shed 3 bases, with 18 bases lying between them. The CDR3 protein is CASSQYWAFAGTDTQYF. In nucleotides, the CDR3 is TGCGCCAGCAGCCAATATTGGGCCTTCGCTGGAACAGATACGCAGTATTTT.

The chain is built from TRBV15 and TRBJ2-3; unclear D gene. The CDR3 loop spans 16 amino acids. In germline, CDR1 is LNHNV, CDR2 YYDKDF (reference sequence). V lost 0 bases and J lost 4, with 14 bases in between. In DNA, the CDR3 is TGTGCCACCAGCAGAGAAGGCAGTTTTAAGGCAGATACGCAGTATTTT. Translated, it gives CATSREGSFKADTQYF.

The rearrangement links TRBV12-3 or TRBV12-4 to TRBJ2-3; 7 bases are shared with TRBD2. The CDR3 is made up of 17 amino acids. Unmatched junction bases numbered 14, after V lost 5 bases and J lost 3 bases. The CDR3 loop is CASSKTNPSGKTDTQYF. DNA for the CDR3: TGTGCCAGCAGTAAAACCAACCCTAGCGGAAAAACAGATACGCAGTATTTT.

In this sample, this clonotype turned up a few times. J is TRBJ2-1 and V is TRBV7-9; TRBD2 aligns across 7 bases. V shed 6 bases, J shed 6 bases, and the junction held 14 bases outside the gene matches. Germline lookup yields CDR1 SEHNR and CDR2 FQNEAQ (reference sequence). The CDR3 runs to 16 residues. CDR3 protein: CASRATGGGGLNEQFF. CDR3 sequence (DNA): TGTGCCAGCAGGGCCACTGGCGGGGGTGGACTCAATGAGCAGTTCTTC.